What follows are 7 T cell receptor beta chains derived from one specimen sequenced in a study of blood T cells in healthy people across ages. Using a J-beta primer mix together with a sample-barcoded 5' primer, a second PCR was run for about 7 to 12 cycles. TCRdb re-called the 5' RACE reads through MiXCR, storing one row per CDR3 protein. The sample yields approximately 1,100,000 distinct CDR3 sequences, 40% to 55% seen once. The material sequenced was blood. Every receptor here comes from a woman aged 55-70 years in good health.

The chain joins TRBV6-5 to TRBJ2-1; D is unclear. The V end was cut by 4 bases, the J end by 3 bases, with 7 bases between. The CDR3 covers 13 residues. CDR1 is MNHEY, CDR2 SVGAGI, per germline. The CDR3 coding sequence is TGTGCCAGCAGTTTTACAAGCTACAATGAGCAGTTCTTC. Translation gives CASSFTSYNEQFF.

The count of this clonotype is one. The CDR3, as DNA: TGCGCCAGCAGCTCAACCGTGGGGAACACCGGGGAGCTGTTTTTT. Translating gives CASSSTVGNTGELFF. The chain combines TRBV5-1 with TRBJ2-2; D unclear. This CDR3 has 15 amino acids. The ends were cut back, 3 bases at V and 1 base at J, with 10 bases in the middle. The germline V gene encodes CDR1 SGHRS and CDR2 YFSETQ. The full variable domain, with the rest looked up from reference TRBV5-1 and TRBJ2-2, is KAGVTQTPRYLIKTRGQQVTLSCSPISGHRSVSWYQQTPGQGLQFLFEYFSETQRNKGNFPGRFSGRQFSNSRSEMNVSTLELGDSALYLCASSSTVGNTGELFFGEGSRLTVL.

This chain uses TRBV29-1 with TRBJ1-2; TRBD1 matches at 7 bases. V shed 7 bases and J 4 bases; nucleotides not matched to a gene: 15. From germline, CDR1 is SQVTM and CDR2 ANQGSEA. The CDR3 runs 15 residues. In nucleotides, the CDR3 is TGCAGCGCCCGGGACAGAACAGGGATAGGCTATGGCTACACCTTC. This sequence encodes CSARDRTGIGYGYTF.

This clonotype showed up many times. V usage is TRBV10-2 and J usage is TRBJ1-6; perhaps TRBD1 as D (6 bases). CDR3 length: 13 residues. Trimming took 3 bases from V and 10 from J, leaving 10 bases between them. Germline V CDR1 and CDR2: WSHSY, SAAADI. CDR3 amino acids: CASSDQQGSPLHF. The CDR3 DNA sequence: TGCGCCAGCAGTGATCAACAGGGCTCACCCCTCCACTTT.

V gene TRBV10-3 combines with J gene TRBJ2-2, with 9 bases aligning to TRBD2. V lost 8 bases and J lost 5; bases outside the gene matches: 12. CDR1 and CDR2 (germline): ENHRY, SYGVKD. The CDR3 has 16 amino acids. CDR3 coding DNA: TGTGCCATCCCCGGTCTAAGAAGCGGGAGGACCGGGGAGCTGTTTTTT. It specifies CAIPGLRSGRTGELFF.

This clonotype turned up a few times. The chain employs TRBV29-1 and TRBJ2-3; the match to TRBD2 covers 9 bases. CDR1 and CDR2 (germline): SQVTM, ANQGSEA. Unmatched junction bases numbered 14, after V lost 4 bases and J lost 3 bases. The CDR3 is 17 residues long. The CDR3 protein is CSVAVREGRRRTDTQYF. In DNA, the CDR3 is TGCAGCGTTGCGGTGCGGGAGGGCCGACGTAGGACAGATACGCAGTATTTT.

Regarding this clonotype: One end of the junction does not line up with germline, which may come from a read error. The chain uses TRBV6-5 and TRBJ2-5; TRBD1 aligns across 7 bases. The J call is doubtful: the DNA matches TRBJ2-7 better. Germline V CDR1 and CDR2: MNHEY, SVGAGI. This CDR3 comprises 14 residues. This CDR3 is CASSYLGQSLEQYF. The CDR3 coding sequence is TGCGCCAGCAGTTACTTGGGACAGTCCCTCGAGCAGTACTTC.